Sequencing of this TCR beta chain was carried out in a study of cytomegalovirus exposure and HLA in healthy donors. This PCR relied on a set of 60 Vbeta primers and 13 Jbeta primers. This table comes from immunoSEQ multiplex PCR, and its TCRdb copy is limited to in-frame clones, with some not included. The sample holds approximately 110,000 clones, approximately 80% seen once. Remarks on this clone: As yet, its antigen is unknown.

Study-wide results and caveats: TCR beta V- and J-gene trimming, according to a later analysis, was linked to a missense DCLRE1C variant. Immune exposure was documented only through CMV serostatus.

The germline V gene encodes CDR1 SNHLY and CDR2 FYNNEI. The ends were cut back, 6 bases at V and 0 bases at J, with 11 bases in the middle. The CDR3 consists of 14 residues. The chain is built from TRBV2 and TRBJ1-1, with D tentatively TRBD1 (5 bases). Input material: PBMCs. This clonotype originated in a female donor in good health and CMV-seropositive. The CDR3 reads CASRGGHLNTEAFF. The CDR3 nucleotides are TGTGCCAGCAGGGGAGGACACTTGAACACTGAAGCTTTCTTT.